These 4 T cell receptor beta chains originate from one sample sequenced in a study of CD8+ T cells in alopecia areata. The sequencing template was cDNA reverse transcribed from extracted RNA. Produced via immunoSEQ multiplex PCR; TCRdb's table is partial and in-frame only. Among about 140,000 clones, about 88% were seen once, and the ten largest hold roughly 13%. Described treatment: oral pan-JAK inhibitor, 5-10 mg twice daily. The input for sequencing was CD8+ T cells sorted from blood, taken at week 4, from a patient treated with tofacitinib. These receptors were collected from a human donor with alopecia areata.

The genes are TRBV29-1 and TRBJ2-1; TRBD1 aligns across 11 bases. Germline CDR1 SQVTM, CDR2 ANQGSEA. V lost 7 bases to trimming and J lost 2 bases; unmatched junction nucleotides: 1. The CDR3 runs to 13 residues. DNA of the CDR3: TGCAGCGGGGGACAGGGGGCCTACAATGAGCAGTTCTTC. Its translation: CSGGQGAYNEQFF.

V is TRBV7-6 and J is TRBJ2-5; D unclear. CDR1 and CDR2 from the germline V gene are SGHVS and FNYEAQ. The V end was cut by 5 bases, the J end by 5 bases, with 12 bases between. The CDR3 is made up of 13 amino acids. This CDR3 is CASSPDLGETQYF. CDR3 nucleotide sequence: TGTGCCAGCAGCCCCGACCTAGGGGAGACCCAGTACTTC. Full variable domain (rest looked up from reference TRBV7-6 and TRBJ2-5): GAGVSQSPRYKVTKRGQDVALRCDPISGHVSLYWYRQALGQGPEFLTYFNYEAQQDKSGLPNDRFSAERPEGSISTLTIQRTEQRDSAMYRCASSPDLGETQYFGPGTRLLVL.

The chain links TRBV14 to TRBJ1-1, with 9 positions matching TRBD1. CDR3 length: 13 amino acids. Germline-derived CDR1 and CDR2 are SGHDN and FVKESK. V shed 5 bases and J 8 bases; nucleotides not matched to a gene: 6. Written as DNA, the CDR3 is TGTGCCAGCAGCGACCGGGACAGGGTGGAAGCTTTCTTT. Protein product: CASSDRDRVEAFF.

This chain joins TRBV9 and TRBJ1-3, with D perhaps matching TRBD1 (5 bases). This CDR3 spans 16 amino acids. Per the germline V gene, CDR1 is SGDLS and CDR2 is YYNGEE. V lost 4 bases and J lost 7, with 21 bases in between. The CDR3 here is CASSLSDSAGRNTIYF. CDR3 bases: TGTGCCAGCAGCTTAAGCGACAGCGCCGGGCGGAACACCATATATTTT.